The T cell receptor beta chain under discussion was sequenced for a study of shared clonotypes between healthy human individuals. On the study more broadly: For every donor, three CD4 naive, three CD4 memory, two CD8 naive and one CD8 memory plates were used.

All donors qualified as healthy HIV-negative adults and had experienced no recent acute infections or vaccinations. The germline V gene has CDR1 LGHNA and CDR2 YNFKEQ. The CDR3 is 15 amino acids. Trimming stripped 0 bases from V and 2 bases from J, with 7 bases between. In the original analysis: With immunoSEQ giving junction-only sequences and no quality scores, filtering differed. TCRdb's copy holds only in-frame clones and misses some; the assay was immunoSEQ multiplex PCR. Clonal size and the V and J genes are those of that table, whereas D and trimming came from the DNA. The sample has approximately 2.5 million clones, roughly 93% seen once; the top ten hold 0.35% to 0.45%.

The rearrangement links TRBV4-2 to TRBJ2-2; D not certain. The sequencing sample was made of naive CD4+ T cells from PBMCs. The subset is: CD45RA+ positively selected. The source is a man in his late teens or twenties in good health. Some clones in this sample may be carry-over from other donors' samples. The CDR3 region is CASSQENLNTGELFF. The CDR3 DNA is TGTGCCAGCAGCCAAGAAAACCTCAACACCGGGGAGCTGTTTTTT.